The T cell receptor beta chain described here comes from a study of identical twins listed by TCRdb under 2016. Turning to the overall study: To test whether fetal clonotypes persist, this study deep-sequenced TCR alpha and beta repertoires from monozygotic twins, from unrelated adults of various ages, and from cord blood. To rule out contamination, replicate twin experiments were performed at different times with different library preparation protocols.

Every donor in the study was a healthy Caucasian. The twin cohort comprised three pairs of female monozygotic twins, all aged roughly 18 to 29 years. Peripheral blood mononuclear cells were used as the source from which RNA for TCR libraries was isolated. The protocol used for the library was 5' RACE. The sequencing machine was an Illumina HiSeq 2000. A universal primer binding site was added through template switching, and the final cDNA carried a unique molecular identifier so that TCR cDNA molecules could be counted accurately. Specific primers in the conserved constant-segment region were used to synthesize first-strand cDNA for the TCR alpha and beta chains. Each cDNA library was double barcoded, with a SMART-Mk sample barcode plus Illumina barcodes, to control for contamination. TruSeq adapter sequences, together with Illumina sample barcodes, were added in two successive PCR steps. The Illumina HiSeq platform was used with custom primers to sequence TCR alpha and beta cDNA libraries. Concerning the study's data processing: Raw reads were processed with MiGEC to extract unique molecular identifiers, and MiXCR was used to determine CDR3 positions. Recombination models were inferred per individual with the repgenHMM and IGoR tools using an EM algorithm. Shared clonotypes were analyzed with the tcR package in R, and sharing was normalized by the product of cloneset sizes. Out-of-frame nonproductive sequences were analyzed to study raw recombination free of thymic and clonal selection effects. TCRdb applied fastp at Q25 and MiXCR to the public reads, then kept only in-frame beta chains. CDR3 protein duplicates are merged, each entry listing the most common genes and DNA. TCRdb, not the original authors, processed these V and J calls. The table for this sample lists about 890,000 distinct CDR3 sequences; approximately 13% of them were counted only once. The ten most abundant clones make up around 1.5% of the sample.

This clonotype was counted ten times or more. Its recognized antigen is unknown. Base qualities are not recorded, but no much larger clone differs from it by a single base. V and J are trimmed by 5 bases and 7 bases, and the gene matches miss 12 bases of the junction. Taken from cysteine to phenylalanine, the CDR3 has 15 residues. Only the CDR3 DNA stays, 45 bases, in frame from base 1. Reading the germline V gene (reference sequence) gives CDR1 SEHNR and CDR2 FQNEAQ. Study-level results and caveats: In monozygotic twins, recombination models systematically underestimated out-of-frame TCR alpha sharing, but the models matched the sharing seen between unrelated individuals. The excess sharing between twins in beta out-of-frame sequences was weaker because fewer shared sequences reduced the signal-to-noise ratio. Because the same donors could not be followed over many years, the conclusions relied on cross-sectional statistical analysis. Compared with coincidental sharing between unrelated individuals, out-of-frame TCR alpha sequences shared between twins had an excess of sequences with low generation probability. Invariant T cells such as MAIT and iNKT could partly confound zero-insertion analyses, though diverse VJ usage argued against this for most clonotypes. Fewer insertions were carried by abundant cord blood beta clonotypes, a similar but weaker trend appeared in young adult naive repertoires, and no such trend appeared in memory repertoires.

These same records also appear under a second study, on yellow fever vaccine responses in identical twins. The second source states: The T cell response to vaccination in identical twins was reported by the authors to appear partly convergent and partly personalized. Focusing on identical twins, the study followed the T cell clones that responded to the vaccine, and did so with precision.

The TCR was taken from a woman aged 18-35 years in good health. The sample comprised PBMCs. Recombination connected TRBV7-9 to TRBJ2-7; 9 of the junction bases match TRBD1. The CDR3 reads CASSIRGTGLGEQYF. The nucleotide sequence reads TGTGCCAGCAGCATCCGAGGGACAGGGTTGGGGGAGCAGTACTTC.